This T cell receptor (beta chain) was sequenced in a study of vaccination effects on CD4 cells after COVID-19. In the case of this clone: As yet, its antigen is unknown.

The ViraFEST assay expanded antigen-specific CD4+ T cells with viral peptide pools before sequencing. Researchers isolated CD4+ T cells once approximately 10 days of culture had elapsed. The individual was infected with SARS-CoV-2 between March and December 2020, as confirmed by PCR. Sequencing used immunoSEQ multiplex PCR; TCRdb keeps in-frame clones, though not all of them. The table lists tens of thousands of clones, around 66% of them singletons, with around 18% in the top ten. The TCR sequence derives from a human donor who had a prior SARS-CoV-2 infection. Sequencing used CD4+ T cells from PBMCs cultured with SARS-CoV-2 spike peptides, obtained before COVID-19 vaccination.

The CDR3 protein is CASSRTDGGWENSPLHF. CDR3 bases: TGTGCCAGCAGCCGGACGGATGGGGGTTGGGAAAATTCACCCCTCCACTTT. This sequence joins TRBV5-6 and TRBJ1-6; D is possibly TRBD1 (5 bases). Germline V gives CDR1 SGHDT, CDR2 YYEEEE. With 4 bases removed from V and 7 bases from J, the gap between germline ends came to 21 bases. This CDR3 contains 17 residues.